This TCR beta chain was identified in a study of blood T cell repertoires in COVID-19 (dated by TCRdb to the early 2020s). About the investigation overall: Samples covering the acute and convalescent phases of COVID-19 were provided by collaborators in the United States, Italy and Spain. The samples were drawn from two sources: the first 160 participants of the ongoing ImmuneRACE study, and 1,254 subjects contributed by 6 global collaborators. Deeply sampled blood TCRbeta repertoires from subjects exposed to, actively infected with, or recovered from COVID-19 were included in the dataset. Where HLA class I and class II types were available, the types were taken from metadata supplied by the sample provider, not from assay-based typing. The material from the prospective study consisted of cDNA or gDNA derived from T cells, B-cell-depleted T cells, or PBMCs. The sample metadata nearly always contained a de-identified subject ID, COVID-19 status, age in years and sex. The repertoires were made available in a free public database intended to serve as a resource for research on the immune response to SARS-CoV-2.

The immunoSEQ Assay, a bias-controlled multiplex PCR, was used to amplify TCRbeta CDR3 regions from genomic DNA. The paper's processing steps were these. Within the assay, amplification of reference gene primers was used to estimate how many nucleated cells each sample contained. To quantify the absolute abundance of each unique TCRbeta CDR3 rearrangement, sequence reads were collapsed and filtered. For each sample, productive Simpson clonality was calculated as the square root of Simpson's diversity index across productive rearrangements. TCRdb mirrors the immuneACCESS table, restricted to in-frame sequences. Some clones are absent from its copies; in checked studies, under half trace to an unresolved V gene, and the reason for the others is unknown. That table furnishes V, J and clone size, whereas the DNA furnished D and trimming. Within this sample are roughly 180,000 clones, with 80% to 90% of them counted one time only. The ten largest clonotypes hold roughly 10% of the sample.

One collaborating source in Seattle enrolled patients during active infection and followed them longitudinally through the course of disease. Whole blood was collected in K2EDTA tubes by collaborating institutions according to the institutions' own protocols. For TCRbeta analysis, collaborators shipped samples as frozen whole blood, isolated PBMCs, or DNA extracted from either of those sample types. Measured from the cysteine to the phenylalanine, the CDR3 is 13 residues long. The retained sequence is limited to the CDR3, 39 bases, with the frame set at the first base. The trim is 5 bases for V and 6 bases for J, with a gap of 12 bases between the germline ends. This clone has only a few counts. This receptor's antigen is unknown. Base qualities are missing; no much larger clone stands one base away. Study-wide conclusions, independent of this receptor: The amount of clinical and demographic metadata varied by source and participant and was provided uncurated.

Sequenced sample: peripheral blood. This TCR derives from a woman over 75 with COVID-19, enrolled during active disease. The chain was built from TRBV12-3 or TRBV12-4 and TRBJ2-3; TRBD2 is perhaps the D gene, given 6 matching bases. The CDR3 loop reads CASSQRLGDTQYF. The sequenced DNA is TGTGCCAGCAGTCAGCGACTAGGGGATACGCAGTATTTT.